The entry that follows covers one T cell receptor (beta chain) sequence. This record belongs to a study of blood T cell repertoires in COVID-19. Trimming removed 6 bases at V and 7 bases at J, with 12 bases between. Germline V gene lookup returns CDR1 MNHEY and CDR2 SVGAGI. CDR3 length equals 13 residues. Seattle's enrolled individuals joined amid active infection and were then monitored longitudinally. Study processing details: Scientists estimated how many nucleated cells there were by amplifying reference gene primers. Some clones are missing from TCRdb's copy, which holds only in-frame ones; the method was immunoSEQ multiplex PCR. V, J and clone size reflect that table, while D and trimming were determined from the DNA. This table holds about 310,000 clones, roughly nine tenths found once.

This TCR came from a woman younger than 45 with COVID-19, enrolled during active disease. The chain employs TRBV6-5 and TRBJ2-2, with a possible D match to TRBD1 (5 bases). The source material was peripheral blood. The CDR3 reads CASRLRDDGELFF. The CDR3 nucleotides are TGTGCCAGCAGGCTCAGGGATGACGGGGAGCTGTTTTTT.